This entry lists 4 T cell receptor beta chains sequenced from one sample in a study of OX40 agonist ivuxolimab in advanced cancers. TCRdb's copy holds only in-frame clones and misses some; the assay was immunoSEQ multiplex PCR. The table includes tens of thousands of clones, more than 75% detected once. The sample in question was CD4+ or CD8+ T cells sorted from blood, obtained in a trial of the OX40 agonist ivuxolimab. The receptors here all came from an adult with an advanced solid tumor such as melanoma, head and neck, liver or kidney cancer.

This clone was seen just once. DNA of the CDR3: TGCGCCAGCAGCTTTTTTTCAGGGGGGGCGCTGGGCGGGGAGCTGTTTTTT. It translates to CASSFFSGGALGGELFF. The chain uses TRBV4-1 and TRBJ2-2, with D perhaps TRBD1 or TRBD2 (7 bases each). Looked up from germline, CDR1 is MGHRA and CDR2 is YSYEKL. With 5 bases removed from V and 7 bases from J, the gap between germline ends came to 23 bases. There are 17 residues in the CDR3.

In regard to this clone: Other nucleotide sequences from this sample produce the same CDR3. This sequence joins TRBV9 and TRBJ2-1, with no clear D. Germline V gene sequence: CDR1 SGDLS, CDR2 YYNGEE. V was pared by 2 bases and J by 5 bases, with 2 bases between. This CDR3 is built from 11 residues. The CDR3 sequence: CASSVDNEQFF. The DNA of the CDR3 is TGTGCCAGCAGCGTCGACAATGAGCAGTTCTTC.

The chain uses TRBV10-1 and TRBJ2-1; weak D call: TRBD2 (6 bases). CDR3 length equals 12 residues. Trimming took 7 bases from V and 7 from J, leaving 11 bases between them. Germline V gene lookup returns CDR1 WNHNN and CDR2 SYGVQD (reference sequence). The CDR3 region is CASTAGGNEQFF. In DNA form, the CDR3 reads TGCGCCAGCACCGCTGGGGGGAATGAGCAGTTCTTC.

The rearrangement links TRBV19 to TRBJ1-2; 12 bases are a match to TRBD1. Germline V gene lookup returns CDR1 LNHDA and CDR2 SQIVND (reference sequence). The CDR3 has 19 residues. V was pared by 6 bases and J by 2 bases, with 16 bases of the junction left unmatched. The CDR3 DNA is TGTGCCAGTAGACCGTACCGGGACAGGGGGCCTCCACACAACTATGGCTACACCTTC. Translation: CASRPYRDRGPPHNYGYTF. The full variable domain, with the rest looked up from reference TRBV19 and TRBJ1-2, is DGGITQSPKYLFRKEGQNVTLSCEQNLNHDAMYWYRQDPGQGLRLIYYSQIVNDFQKGDIAEGYSVSREKKESFPLTVTSAQKNPTAFYLCASRPYRDRGPPHNYGYTFGSGTRLTVV.